Presented here are 30 T cell receptor beta chains from one specimen sequenced in a study of blood T cell repertoires in COVID-19. The table came from immunoSEQ multiplex PCR; TCRdb's copy has only in-frame clones and leaves some out. The data contain some 310,000 clones, more than 75% of them singletons. The sample was peripheral blood. The receptor source for this set is a man aged 50 to 59 with active or convalescent COVID-19.

The chain carries TRBV7-6 and TRBJ2-5; D possibly corresponds to TRBD2 (6 bases). There are 15 residues in the CDR3. The germline V gene has CDR1 SGHVS and CDR2 FNYEAQ. V was cut by 2 bases and J by 1 base, with 11 bases left in between. CDR3 bases: TGTGCCAGCAGCTTACGCGGGGTCGGCCAAGAGACCCAGTACTTC. Translated, it gives CASSLRGVGQETQYF.

The chain employs TRBV20-1 and TRBJ2-1, with TRBD2 identical over 8 bases. This CDR3 region has 14 residues. CDR1 DFQATT and CDR2 SNEGSKA come from the germline V gene (reference sequence). With V trimmed by 3 bases and J by 6 bases, 7 bases remained unmatched. In nucleotides, the CDR3 is TGCAGTGCTAGTGATGCCAGCGGGGGCAATGAGCAGTTCTTC. Protein product: CSASDASGGNEQFF.

The chain joins TRBV7-9 to TRBJ1-1; D is unclear. Looked up from germline, CDR1 is SEHNR and CDR2 is FQNEAQ (reference sequence). The CDR3 runs 13 residues. Trimming removed 2 bases from V and 2 bases from J, with 6 bases in between. The chain's CDR3 is CASSLPFNTEAFF. The CDR3, as DNA: TGTGCCAGCAGCTTACCTTTTAACACTGAAGCTTTCTTT.

This rearrangement joins TRBV30 to TRBJ1-1; D is unclear. Germline V gene lookup returns CDR1 GTSNPN and CDR2 SVGIG (reference sequence). Trimming shortened V by 4 bases and J by 1 base, and 13 bases separated the two germline ends. There are 14 residues in the CDR3. Here the CDR3 reads CAWNSFDGNTEAFF. The CDR3 nucleotides are TGTGCCTGGAACAGTTTTGACGGGAACACTGAAGCTTTCTTT.

This clone was detected only a few times. The chain is built from TRBV7-2 and TRBJ1-4; 9 bases map to TRBD1. From germline, CDR1 is SGHTA and CDR2 FQGNSA. CDR3 length: 15 amino acids. V gave up 5 bases and J gave up 5 bases; unmatched junction bases: 6. Written as DNA, the CDR3 is TGTGCCAGCAGCCAATCCGGGACAGGGAATGAAAAACTGTTTTTT. Amino acids: CASSQSGTGNEKLFF.

The rearrangement joins TRBV5-1 to TRBJ1-2; no clear D. This CDR3 has 14 amino acids. Germline CDR1 is SGHRS and CDR2 is YFSETQ. V was cut by 2 bases and J by 0 bases, with 8 bases left in between. The CDR3 protein is CASSFEGTNYGYTF. The CDR3 bases are TGCGCCAGCAGCTTCGAGGGAACTAACTATGGCTACACCTTC.

This chain links TRBV29-1 with TRBJ2-1; D gene uncertain. The CDR3 extends over 11 amino acids. The V gene's germline CDR1 is SQVTM and CDR2 ANQGSEA. V was pared by 4 bases and J by 4 bases, with 5 bases between. In DNA, the CDR3 is TGCAGCGTTGCCCTTTACAATGAGCAGTTCTTC. Protein: CSVALYNEQFF.

The gene calls are TRBV5-1 and TRBJ2-3, with a tentative D call TRBD2 (5 bases). The CDR3 has 13 amino acids. Germline V CDR1 and CDR2: SGHRS, YFSETQ. Trimming cost V 0 bases and J 8 bases, with 10 bases left between them. The CDR3, as DNA: TGCGCCAGCAGCTTGGGGCCCGGGGTTACGCAGTATTTT. Translation: CASSLGPGVTQYF.

V is TRBV10-1 and J is TRBJ2-1, with D possibly TRBD2 on 6 matching bases. Trimming took off 0 bases at V and 12 bases at J, with 15 bases between the two ends. Germline CDR1 is WNHNN and CDR2 is SYGVQD (reference sequence). CDR3 length: 14 residues. CDR3 in amino acids: CASSESTSGRLQFF. The CDR3 DNA reads TGCGCCAGCAGTGAGTCGACCTCGGGGAGGTTGCAGTTCTTC.

This chain links TRBV18 with TRBJ2-5, with a tentative D call TRBD1 (7 bases). The CDR3 spans 15 residues. The germline CDR1 and CDR2 sequences are KGHSH and LQKENI. The ends were cut back, 3 bases at V and 4 bases at J, with 15 bases in the middle. Here the CDR3 reads CASSPQGGPGETQYF. CDR3 nucleotide sequence: TGTGCCAGCTCACCCCAGGGGGGACCAGGAGAGACCCAGTACTTC.

The rearrangement joins TRBV5-1 to TRBJ1-2; D is unresolved. From germline, CDR1 is SGHRS and CDR2 YFSETQ. Trimming pared 0 bases from V and 0 bases from J, leaving 3 bases between. There are 13 residues in the CDR3. CDR3 DNA: TGCGCCAGCAGCTTGGCCTCTAACTATGGCTACACCTTC. Protein product: CASSLASNYGYTF.

The V gene is TRBV5-5, the J gene TRBJ1-5, with 8 bases fitting TRBD1. Germline V gene data show CDR1 as SGHKS and CDR2 as YYEKEE (reference sequence). The CDR3 loop spans 16 amino acids. V shed 3 bases and J 4 bases; nucleotides not matched to a gene: 9. DNA of the CDR3: TGTGCCAGCAGCTGGAAACAGGGGGAGGTGAATCAGCCCCAGCATTTT. Translated: CASSWKQGEVNQPQHF.

V usage is TRBV19 and J usage is TRBJ1-2; 9 positions agree with TRBD1. The CDR3 runs to 14 residues. With V trimmed by 7 bases and J by 5 bases, 8 bases remained unmatched. Germline CDR1 and CDR2: LNHDA and SQIVND (reference sequence). The CDR3 DNA reads TGTGCCAGTACCCCGACAGGGGGAAGATATGGCTACACCTTC. Its protein is CASTPTGGRYGYTF.

The V gene is TRBV18, the J gene TRBJ1-1; TRBD1 agrees at 8 bases. The V and J ends lost 6 bases and 7 bases, in that order; junction bases with no gene match: 4. CDR1 and CDR2 (germline): KGHSH, LQKENI. The CDR3 runs 12 residues. CDR3 loop: CASSPDRGEAFF. DNA of the CDR3: TGTGCCAGCTCCCCAGACAGGGGTGAAGCTTTCTTT.

This rearrangement joins TRBV12-3 or TRBV12-4 to TRBJ2-7, with D perhaps matching TRBD1 (5 bases). The CDR3 has 13 amino acids. The V gene lost 6 bases and the J gene lost 7 bases, with 16 bases spanning the gap. CDR3 coding DNA: TGTGCCAGCAGCACCAGGGTGAATGGGGAGCAGTACTTC. This sequence encodes CASSTRVNGEQYF.

V gene TRBV9 combines with J gene TRBJ2-1; maybe TRBD2 (6 bases). Trimming stripped 0 bases from V and 2 bases from J, with 9 bases between. Germline V gene sequence: CDR1 SGDLS, CDR2 YYNGEE. CDR3 length: 15 amino acids. CDR3 DNA: TGTGCCAGCAGCGTAGCGGGAGAGACCTACAATGAGCAGTTCTTC. It encodes CASSVAGETYNEQFF.

The CDR3 DNA is TGCGCCAGCAGGCAGACCGGGACACCACTAAGCTCTGGGGCCAACGTCCTGACTTTC. This encodes CASRQTGTPLSSGANVLTF. The V call is TRBV4-1, the J call TRBJ2-6; perhaps TRBD1 as D (6 bases). V lost 6 bases and J 0 bases, leaving 21 bases between the germline ends. The length of the CDR3 is 19 residues. The germline V gene has CDR1 MGHRA and CDR2 YSYEKL.

As concerns this clone: Different DNA sequences within this sample yield the same CDR3. The chain joins TRBV2 to TRBJ2-7, with D unresolved. The CDR3 has 11 residues. The V end lost 8 bases, the J end lost 2 bases, and 7 bases lay between the germline ends. Per the germline V gene, CDR1 is SNHLY and CDR2 is FYNNEI. Here the CDR3 reads CASSQTYEQYF. The CDR3 DNA reads as TGTGCCAGCTCACAGACCTACGAGCAGTACTTC.

The chain employs TRBV5-1 and TRBJ1-1; no clear D. Trimming shortened V by 4 bases and J by 1 base, and 8 bases separated the two germline ends. Germline assignment: CDR1 SGHRS and CDR2 YFSETQ. The CDR3 runs to 13 residues. This chain's CDR3 is CASSPAGNTEAFF. The CDR3 bases are TGCGCCAGCAGCCCCGCAGGGAACACTGAAGCTTTCTTT.

The genes are TRBV24-1 and TRBJ2-7, with TRBD1 as a possible D gene (6 bases). The V end was cut by 1 base, the J end by 7 bases, with 10 bases between. The CDR3 length is 13 residues. Germline V gene lookup returns CDR1 KGHDR and CDR2 SFDVKD. The CDR3 nucleotides are TGTGCCACCAGTGATTTTATAGGACAGGAGCAGTACTTC. Protein product: CATSDFIGQEQYF.

This clone appeared a few times. V gene TRBV28 combines with J gene TRBJ2-7; 9 positions match TRBD1. CDR3 length equals 14 residues. The V segment lost 10 bases and the J segment 2 bases; nucleotides outside the gene matches: 9. Looked up from germline, CDR1 is MDHEN and CDR2 is SYDVKM. The CDR3 is CATEPGQGTYEQYF. The CDR3 nucleotides are TGTGCCACTGAACCGGGACAGGGTACCTACGAGCAGTACTTC. Drawing the rest from reference TRBV28 and TRBJ2-7, the complete variable domain is DVKVTQSSRYLVKRTGEKVFLECVQDMDHENMFWYRQDPGLGLRLIYFSYDVKMKEKGDIPEGYSVSREKKERFSLILESASTNQTSMYLCATEPGQGTYEQYFGPGTRLTVT.

The chain combines TRBV5-4 with TRBJ2-5; a possible D gene is TRBD2 (5 bases). CDR1 and CDR2 (germline): SGHNT, YYREEE (reference sequence). CDR3 length: 14 residues. V gave up 0 bases and J gave up 2 bases, with 8 bases separating them. For the CDR3, the DNA is TGTGCCAGCAGCTTGGGCCCGGGGCAAGAGACCCAGTACTTC. Its protein product is CASSLGPGQETQYF.

This chain uses TRBV19 with TRBJ1-1; TRBD1 matches 8 bases. Per germline, CDR1 LNHDA and CDR2 SQIVND (reference sequence). This CDR3 has 15 amino acids. J lost 6 bases, V lost 10 bases, and 16 bases had no gene match. CDR3 region: CATKPPTGVSAEAFF. Written as DNA, the CDR3 is TGTGCCACTAAACCGCCGACAGGGGTGAGCGCTGAAGCTTTCTTT.

This clone was picked up a small number of times. This chain connects TRBV5-6 to TRBJ2-7; 7 bases map to TRBD2. Trimming cost V 1 base and J 2 bases; bases outside gene matches: 3. CDR1 SGHDT and CDR2 YYEEEE come from the germline V gene. CDR3 length: 14 residues. CDR3 sequence reads: CASSLSAGTYEQYF. The CDR3, as DNA: TGTGCCAGCAGCTTGTCAGCGGGGACCTACGAGCAGTACTTC.

The chain is built from TRBV5-1 and TRBJ1-1; possible D gene TRBD1, 5 bases. The V end was cut by 0 bases, the J end by 5 bases, with 8 bases between. Germline-derived CDR1 and CDR2 are SGHRS and YFSETQ. The CDR3 length is 13 residues. This chain's CDR3 is CASSLEHRTEAFF. CDR3 nucleotide sequence: TGCGCCAGCAGCTTGGAGCACAGGACTGAAGCTTTCTTT.

This chain uses TRBV28 with TRBJ1-1; 8 bases agree with TRBD1. CDR1 and CDR2 (germline): MDHEN, SYDVKM. This CDR3 comprises 19 residues. Germline trimming cut 8 bases from V and 1 base from J; bases unmatched to any gene: 21. CDR3 sequence (DNA): TGTGCCAGCCGGGTAGGGTCTATCACAGGGGGAATGGGGAACACTGAAGCTTTCTTT. Translating gives CASRVGSITGGMGNTEAFF.

The chain combines TRBV6-5 with TRBJ1-2; no reliable D call. Per germline, CDR1 MNHEY and CDR2 SVGAGI. Between the trimmed V and J ends, which lost 6 bases and 4 bases, there was a span of 12 bases. CDR3 length: 13 residues. The CDR3 coding sequence is TGTGCCAGCAGACGTCTCTATAGCTATGGCTACACCTTC. Its translation: CASRRLYSYGYTF.

The rearrangement uses TRBV29-1 and TRBJ2-1, with 8 bases matching TRBD1. The germline gives CDR1 SQVTM, CDR2 ANQGSEA. The CDR3 consists of 15 residues. The V gene end was trimmed by 7 bases and the J gene end by 0 bases; junction bases not matched to a gene: 8. The CDR3 DNA reads as TGCAGCGCCCGAAGGACAGGGAGCTCCTACAATGAGCAGTTCTTC. It codes for CSARRTGSSYNEQFF.

This clone was found once. The rearrangement uses TRBV7-2 and TRBJ1-6; D not resolved. The germline V gene encodes CDR1 SGHTA and CDR2 FQGNSA. Trimming pared 3 bases from V and 0 bases from J, leaving 12 bases between. The CDR3 has 17 residues. The CDR3 DNA follows: TGTGCCAGCAGCTTCCGGGTGGCAAGCTCCTATAATTCACCCCTCCACTTT. Translated, it gives CASSFRVASSYNSPLHF.

This clone showed up just a few times. This chain joins TRBV5-1 and TRBJ1-2; 7 positions match TRBD1. With 1 base clipped from V and 6 bases from J, the junction kept 6 bases outside the gene matches. This CDR3 is built from 14 residues. Germline CDR1 reads SGHRS; CDR2 reads YFSETQ. The DNA of the CDR3 is TGCGCCAGCAGCTTGACCGGGACAGCTCATGGCTACACCTTC. It encodes CASSLTGTAHGYTF.